This T cell receptor (beta chain) was sequenced in a study of PD-1 blockade in classical Hodgkin lymphoma (dated by TCRdb to between 2020 and 2021). General notes on the study: Nivolumab dosing was 3 mg/kg intravenously every 2 weeks, continuing until either disease progression or unacceptable toxicity. The study used CyTOF and TCR beta sequencing to define a peripheral blood immune signature of response to PD-1 blockade in classical Hodgkin lymphoma.

This clone was recorded many times. Its antigen has not been determined. Base qualities were left out, and no much larger clone turns up one base away. Overall results and qualifications from the work: The study was limited to a single clinical trial cohort, and causes of repertoire differences, possibly disease activity or prior therapy, remained undefined. Patients starting nivolumab less than 1 year after ASCT had lower diversity and were excluded from later analyses to avoid confounding by immune reconstitution. Baseline diversity similar to that of newly diagnosed patients was observed in trial patients achieving complete response, whereas significantly lower diversity was observed in partial responders and progressors. A significant rise by C4D1 was seen in CD4+ but not CD8+ TCR diversity (p=0.0027 vs p=0.16), with the rise being most apparent in complete responders (p=0.02). Newly diagnosed patients were reported to have lower baseline TCR diversity than healthy donors, and relapsed/refractory patients were reported to have lower baseline TCR diversity still.

The sample's time point label is to be understood as: cycle 1 day 1 (C1D1), immediately before nivolumab initiation. All trial patients had relapsed after autologous stem cell transplantation, with cohorts A, B and C differing in prior brentuximab vedotin exposure. The trial cohort included 55 to 65 patients with relapsed/refractory classical Hodgkin lymphoma, and each patient had a best overall response of complete response, partial response or progressive disease. In the multi-cohort phase II CheckMate 205 trial, trial patients received single-agent nivolumab. An independent review committee assessed best overall response using the 2007 International Working Group response criteria. Trial PBMCs were collected immediately before nivolumab initiation (C1D1) and during therapy at cycle 2 day 1 and cycle 4 day 1. Peripheral blood was collected in 8 mL Vacutainer Cell Preparation Tubes, from which PBMCs were isolated by centrifugation and then cryopreserved.

The Qiagen DNeasy kit was used to extract genomic DNA both from unsorted PBMCs and from the negatively selected CD4+ and CD8+ fractions. Amplification of TCR beta CDR3 regions was done by immunoSEQ multiplex PCR with primers that anneal to V and J segments. Amplification bias was minimized using a synthetic immune receptor repertoire, and residual bias was removed computationally after sequencing. On the study's bioinformatics: Repertoire diversity was quantified as the Shannon entropy index using custom Python scripts. Unsorted, CD4+ and CD8+ repertoires were analyzed separately, except in combined analyses where CD4+ and CD8+ sequences were merged in silico. Clonal expansion was defined as a frequency increase of at least 2-fold after treatment compared with C1D1, and clones undetected at baseline were assigned a pseudocount of 0.5. Singleton clones were defined as clones with 0 or 1 copy at C1D1, and non-singleton clones were defined as clones with 2 or more copies. By matching protein sequences in sorted samples from the same patient, clones expanded in unsorted samples were annotated as CD4+, CD8+ or unknown. Wilcoxon tests on paired samples were used to test diversity changes from C1D1 to C4D1. This immuneACCESS table, as held by TCRdb, lists in-frame sequences with V and J called but not all clones. Of the missing ones, under half trace to an unresolved V gene in checked studies; the others have no known cause. The DNA gave D and trimming, while V, J and clone size come from that table. This sample has 45,000 to 55,000 clones in its table, and roughly 80% of those were observed once. The ten largest clones capture roughly 15% of the sample.

Trimming removed 2 bases from V and 0 bases from J, leaving 13 bases between the germline ends. The CDR3 spans 17 residues, from the cysteine through the phenylalanine. The sequence is cut down to CDR3 DNA, 51 bases in frame from base 1. The germline V gene yields LGHNA for CDR1 and YSLEER for CDR2. The chain is assembled from TRBV4-3 and TRBJ1-4; the best D guess is TRBD1, with 5 bases matching. This specimen was peripheral blood mononuclear cells (PBMCs), taken at baseline. The sequence came from a human donor with classical Hodgkin lymphoma. Here the CDR3 is given as CASSQHFDRATNEKLFF. The sequence in DNA is TGCGCCAGCAGCCAACACTTCGACAGAGCAACTAATGAAAAACTGTTTTTT.